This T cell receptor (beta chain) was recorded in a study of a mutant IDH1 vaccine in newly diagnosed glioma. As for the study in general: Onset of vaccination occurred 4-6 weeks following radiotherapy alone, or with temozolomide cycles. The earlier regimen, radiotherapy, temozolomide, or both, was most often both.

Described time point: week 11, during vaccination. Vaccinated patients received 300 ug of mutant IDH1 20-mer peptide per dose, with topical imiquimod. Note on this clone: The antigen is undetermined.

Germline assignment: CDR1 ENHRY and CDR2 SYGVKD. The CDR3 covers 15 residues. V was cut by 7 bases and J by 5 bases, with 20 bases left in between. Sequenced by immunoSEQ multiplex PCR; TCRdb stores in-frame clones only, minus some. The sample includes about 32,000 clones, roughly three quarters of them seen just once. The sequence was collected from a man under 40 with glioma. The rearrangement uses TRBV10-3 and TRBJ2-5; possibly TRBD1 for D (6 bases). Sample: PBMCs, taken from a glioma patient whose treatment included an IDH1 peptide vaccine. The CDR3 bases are TGTGCCATCAAACAGGGCCGTTTCGCTTTGGAGACCCAGTACTTC. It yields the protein CAIKQGRFALETQYF.